A single TCR beta chain is shown here with its context. The CDR3 loop spans 12 amino acids. Germline V CDR1 and CDR2: SGDLS, YYNGEE. V lost 0 bases and J lost 4, with 5 bases in between. Authors' processing steps: It was from reference gene primer amplification that nucleated cell counts were estimated. Only in-frame clones appear in the TCRdb table, and some are missing; sequencing was by immunoSEQ multiplex PCR. The D gene and trimming were derived from the DNA, and the V and J assignments and clone size from that table. The table has 10,000 to 15,000 clones, 85% to 90% seen once; the top ten hold less than 25%. This specimen comes from a study of blood T cell repertoires in COVID-19.

The sequence was obtained from a woman in her sixties or seventies with active COVID-19. The chain recombines TRBV9 with TRBJ2-7; D call uncertain. Material for sequencing was peripheral blood. The CDR3 sequence: CASSVAGYEQYF. CDR3 DNA: TGTGCCAGCAGCGTAGCCGGTTACGAGCAGTACTTC.